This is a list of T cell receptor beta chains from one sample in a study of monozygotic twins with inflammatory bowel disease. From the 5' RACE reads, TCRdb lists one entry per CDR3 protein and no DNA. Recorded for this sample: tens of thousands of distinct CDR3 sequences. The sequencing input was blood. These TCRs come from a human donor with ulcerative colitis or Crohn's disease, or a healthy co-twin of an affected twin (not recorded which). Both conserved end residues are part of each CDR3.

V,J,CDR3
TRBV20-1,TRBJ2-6,CSAIGQVANVLTF
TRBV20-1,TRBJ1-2,CSATAGKYGYTF
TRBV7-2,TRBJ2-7,CASSSHPISGQYF
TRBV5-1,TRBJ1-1,CASSLGQGYNTEAFF
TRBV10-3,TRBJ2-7,CASRTVSSYEQYF
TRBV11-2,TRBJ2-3,CASSFPTSGPGDWDTQYF
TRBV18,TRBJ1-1,CASSHPGQGASRTEAFF
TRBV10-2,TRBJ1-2,CASSVDSLYGYTF
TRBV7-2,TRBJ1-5,CASSQKVNQPQHF
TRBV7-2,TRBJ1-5,CASSSRTGRDQPQHF
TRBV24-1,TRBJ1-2,CATSDFTTNYGYTF
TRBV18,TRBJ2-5,CASSPPPNQETQYF
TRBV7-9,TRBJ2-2,CASSVRDRHTGELFF
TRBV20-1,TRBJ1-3,CSAITIIRDIGNTIYF
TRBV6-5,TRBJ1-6,CASSYSRISYNSPLHF
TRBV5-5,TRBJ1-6,CASSPWDSQLLHF
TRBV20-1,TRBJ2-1,CSARDRTSGGFSYNEQFF
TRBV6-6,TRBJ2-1,CASSRGGGNEQFF
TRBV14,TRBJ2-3,CASSPVGPDTQYF
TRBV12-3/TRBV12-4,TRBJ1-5,CASSFGDQPQHF
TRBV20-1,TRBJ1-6,CSARPGQGYSPLHF
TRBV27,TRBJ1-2,CASSPRGLGYGYTF
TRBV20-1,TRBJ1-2,CSARDPGYLDGYTF
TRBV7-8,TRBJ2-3,CASSLVASGFTDTQYF
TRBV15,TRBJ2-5,CATSREETQYF
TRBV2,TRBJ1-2,CASTAGTANYGYTF
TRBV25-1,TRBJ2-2,CASRPRGVRSNTGELFF
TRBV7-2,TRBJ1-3,CASSLVLSGNTIYF
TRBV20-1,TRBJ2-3,CSPKGRTGDTQYF
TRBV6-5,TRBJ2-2,CASSYSRDLNGELFF
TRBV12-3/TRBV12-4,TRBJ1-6,CASSLRGLGYNSPLHF
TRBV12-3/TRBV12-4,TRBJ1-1,CASSPRASRIAFF
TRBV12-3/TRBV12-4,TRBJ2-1,CASRRAGGTNEQFF
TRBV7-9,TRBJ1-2,CASSPLGLFYGYTF
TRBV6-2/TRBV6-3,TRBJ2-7,CAIDRGPIGEQYF
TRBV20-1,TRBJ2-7,CSARDSLAGGREQYF
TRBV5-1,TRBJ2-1,CASSPLGQGTGNEQFF
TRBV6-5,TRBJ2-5,CASSYVPGQGRETQYF
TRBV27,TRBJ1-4,CASIRAGARNEKLFF
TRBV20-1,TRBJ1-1,CSARNLNTEAFF
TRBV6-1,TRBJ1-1,CASSHGGGINTEAFF
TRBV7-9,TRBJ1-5,CASSLAGQPQHF
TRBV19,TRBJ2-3,CASSLQSPDTQYF
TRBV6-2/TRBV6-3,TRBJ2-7,CASQDYSYEQYF
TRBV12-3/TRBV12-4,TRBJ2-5,CASSWTSGKETQYF
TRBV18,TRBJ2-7,CASSPPRPGDRGHYEQYF
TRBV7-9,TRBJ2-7,CASSVSGGTYEQYF
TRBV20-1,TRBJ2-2,CSARDPAATGELFF
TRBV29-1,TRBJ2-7,CSVRWQYSYEQYF
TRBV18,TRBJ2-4,CASSSPGQARGQNIQYF